This T cell receptor (beta chain) came from a study of T-cell reconstitution after alpha-beta-depleted transplantation in children. Unique molecular identifiers were used in preparing the TCRbeta library. From the PCR reads, TCRdb called clonotypes with MiXCR, one entry per CDR3 protein. This table has about 610,000 distinct CDR3 sequences, more than 9% appearing once. Sequencing used PBMCs from the stem cell graft donor, obtained from the stem cell graft. The TCR originated in a human donor who donated a stem cell graft to a child with acute myeloid leukemia.

CDR3 DNA: TGTGCCAGTAGTACTCTTGGACAGGGGCTGTACGAGCAGTACTTC. It translates to CASSTLGQGLYEQYF. The chain joins TRBV19 to TRBJ2-7; TRBD1 matches 9 bases. The CDR3 is 15 amino acids. CDR1 is LNHDA and CDR2 is SQIVND in the germline V gene (reference sequence). Trimming cost V 4 bases and J 4 bases; bases outside gene matches: 8.